Reported below is one T cell receptor (beta chain). Its target is not known. Trimming cost V 3 bases and J 6 bases, with 15 bases left between them. Germline CDR1 SGHNT, CDR2 YYREEE (reference sequence). The CDR3 spans 14 residues. This record comes from a study of CD8+ T cells in alopecia areata. Study-level results: Patients shared TCRs less clearly than mice did, possibly owing to HLA. Clonality was higher in lesional than normal scalp, especially in alopecia totalis/universalis. Tissue-resident alphabeta T cells belonging to normal skin likewise get sequenced within scalp specimens.

Investigators isolated RNA and reverse transcribed it into cDNA to act as the sequencing template. TCRdb keeps only in-frame clones here, not all; method: immunoSEQ multiplex PCR. The sample includes roughly 150,000 clones, 55% of them seen just once. CD4+ and CD8+ T cells were sorted from PBMCs. The chain has TRBV5-4 and TRBJ1-2, with no clear D. The receptor was isolated from a human donor in good health. The sample taken for sequencing was CD4+ T cells sorted from blood. For the CDR3, the DNA is TGTGCCAGCAGCTCCCGACCTTTGAGGGATGGCTACACCTTC. This gives the protein CASSSRPLRDGYTF.